A selection of T cell receptor beta chains follows, all from one sample in a study of T cell responses to AZD1222 COVID-19 vaccine. The method was immunoSEQ multiplex PCR; TCRdb's version includes in-frame clones alone and lacks a portion of them. Of around 110,000 clones listed, about 90% are singletons. The sample consisted of peripheral blood, taken 28 days after the second AZD1222 dose. Receptor source: an adult who received the AZD1222 COVID-19 vaccine. CDR3s include the opening cysteine and the closing phenylalanine or tryptophan. A D gene is named only where the DNA matches it firmly.

v_gene: TRBV27; d_gene: .; CDR3aa: CASSLQRGSIGYGYTF
v_gene: TRBV7-9; d_gene: .; CDR3aa: CASSASLVRFDEQFF
v_gene: TRBV29-1; d_gene: TRBD2; CDR3aa: CSVAASGSPPDTQYF
v_gene: TRBV10-3; d_gene: .; CDR3aa: CAISGGLARNEQFF
v_gene: TRBV6-5; d_gene: .; CDR3aa: CASTPIGDGFTTQHF
v_gene: TRBV9; d_gene: TRBD1; CDR3aa: CASSVVGQGRDEQFF
v_gene: TRBV5-1; d_gene: .; CDR3aa: CASSFDGAEQYF
v_gene: TRBV23-1; d_gene: .; CDR3aa: CASLSVNSPLHF
v_gene: TRBV15; d_gene: .; CDR3aa: CATRTRAYNSPLHF
v_gene: TRBV7-9; d_gene: TRBD1; CDR3aa: CASRYRGPGANVLTF
v_gene: TRBV2; d_gene: TRBD2; CDR3aa: CASSADAGGTDTQYF